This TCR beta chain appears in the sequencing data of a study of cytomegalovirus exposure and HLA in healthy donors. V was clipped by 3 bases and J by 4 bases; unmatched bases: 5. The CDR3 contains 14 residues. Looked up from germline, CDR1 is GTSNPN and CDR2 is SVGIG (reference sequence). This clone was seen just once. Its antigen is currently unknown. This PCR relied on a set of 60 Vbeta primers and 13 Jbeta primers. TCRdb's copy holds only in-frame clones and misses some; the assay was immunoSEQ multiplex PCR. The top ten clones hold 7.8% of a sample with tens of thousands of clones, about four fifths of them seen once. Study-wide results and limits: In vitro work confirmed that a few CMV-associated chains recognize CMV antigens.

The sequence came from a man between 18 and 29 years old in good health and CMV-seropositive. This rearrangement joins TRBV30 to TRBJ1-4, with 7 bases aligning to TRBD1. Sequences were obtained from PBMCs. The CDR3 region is CAWRRGLVNEKLFF. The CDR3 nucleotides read TGTGCCTGGAGGAGGGGGCTGGTTAATGAAAAACTGTTTTTT.